One sample yielded the 32 T cell receptor beta chains listed below, sequenced in a study of T cells in Graves' hyperthyroidism and ophthalmopathy. The CDR3 regions of TCR beta were amplified from RNA transcripts. RT-PCR in the first round (using the HTBI primer set) targeted the TCR CDR3. MiXCR, run by TCRdb on the multiplex PCR reads, gives a single entry per CDR3 protein. The sample holds hundreds of thousands of distinct CDR3 sequences, approximately 24% seen once. The sample comprised blood. These receptor sequences come from a woman aged 25 to 39 with Graves' ophthalmopathy.

In this sample, this clonotype turned up many times. The V call is TRBV12-3 or TRBV12-4, the J call TRBJ2-5; 9 bases fit TRBD1. Unmatched junction bases numbered 6, after V lost 7 bases and J lost 3 bases. CDR3 length: 14 amino acids. The CDR3 is CASNLGDREETQYF. The CDR3 nucleotides read TGTGCCAGCAACTTAGGGGACAGGGAAGAGACCCAGTACTTC.

This clonotype was detected ten times or more. The chain is built from TRBV10-3 and TRBJ2-7; tentative D call: TRBD2 (6 bases). V lost 6 bases to trimming and J lost 1 base, with 10 bases between them. The CDR3 covers 13 residues. Germline V CDR1 and CDR2: ENHRY, SYGVKD. The CDR3 DNA sequence: TGTGCCATCAGGTCGGGGGAATCCTACGAGCAGTACTTC. Its protein product is CAIRSGESYEQYF.

This rearrangement joins TRBV5-1 to TRBJ1-1; D is uncertain. This CDR3 comprises 18 residues. The V gene lost 4 bases and the J gene lost 1 base, with 23 bases spanning the gap. Germline values: CDR1 SGHRS, CDR2 YFSETQ. The CDR3 region has the DNA TGCGCCAGCAGCCCGGGGATGGATCTCCTAAAAAAGAACACTGAAGCTTTCTTT. This codes for CASSPGMDLLKKNTEAFF. The entire variable domain, with the rest obtained from reference TRBV5-1 and TRBJ1-1, is as follows: KAGVTQTPRYLIKTRGQQVTLSCSPISGHRSVSWYQQTPGQGLQFLFEYFSETQRNKGNFPGRFSGRQFSNSRSEMNVSTLELGDSALYLCASSPGMDLLKKNTEAFFGQGTRLTVV.

This chain joins TRBV11-2 and TRBJ2-7; possibly TRBD1 for D (5 bases). The CDR3 is made up of 13 amino acids. CDR1 and CDR2 (germline): SGHAT, FQNNGV. Trimming stripped 0 bases from V and 9 bases from J, with 12 bases between. The CDR3 coding sequence is TGTGCCAGCAGCTTAGACCTACGACAGACGCAGTACTTC. The encoded protein is CASSLDLRQTQYF.

CDR3 protein: CASSSWGQALNTGELFF. In DNA, the CDR3 is TGTGCCAGCAGCTCTTGGGGACAGGCCCTTAACACCGGGGAGCTGTTTTTT. The V gene is TRBV5-6, the J gene TRBJ2-2, with 8 bases matching TRBD1. V was pared by 3 bases and J by 2 bases, with 9 bases of the junction left unmatched. Germline V gives CDR1 SGHDT, CDR2 YYEEEE. CDR3 length: 17 residues. The full variable domain, in which reference TRBV5-6 and TRBJ2-2 provide the parts outside the CDR3, is DAGVTQSPTHLIKTRGQQVTLRCSPKSGHDTVSWYQQALGQGPQFIFQYYEEEERQRGNFPDRFSGHQFPNYSSELNVNALLLGDSALYLCASSSWGQALNTGELFFGEGSRLTVL.

This clonotype was observed at least ten times. V usage is TRBV6-1 and J usage is TRBJ1-2, with TRBD1 identical over 8 bases. The J segment lost 8 bases and the V segment lost 5 bases, leaving 4 bases of the junction unmatched. The length of the CDR3 is 12 residues. Germline lookup yields CDR1 MNHNS and CDR2 SASEGT. The CDR3 nucleotides are TGTGCCAGCAGTCCAGGGGGCTGGGGCTACACCTTC. Protein: CASSPGGWGYTF.

This clonotype was observed a single time. V and J are TRBV25-1 and TRBJ2-5, with D possibly matching TRBD2 (5 bases). The CDR3 totals 17 residues. Germline CDR1 reads MGHDK; CDR2 reads SYGVNS. V lost 4 bases to trimming and J lost 0 bases, with 18 bases between them. In DNA form, the CDR3 reads TGTGCCAGCAGTGGGGCCGGTAGCGCACCGTACCAAGAGACCCAGTACTTC. Its translation is CASSGAGSAPYQETQYF.

This clonotype has at least ten counts. The V call is TRBV4-1, the J call TRBJ2-2; D might be TRBD2 (5 bases). V lost 5 bases and J lost 6, with 10 bases in between. This CDR3 spans 13 amino acids. Germline loops: CDR1 MGHRA, CDR2 YSYEKL. In DNA form, the CDR3 reads TGCGCCAGCAGCGGTCTAGCAGCCGGGGAGCTGTTTTTT. Translating it yields CASSGLAAGELFF.

This clonotype showed up many times. This chain joins TRBV7-2 and TRBJ1-1; D remains unclear. The CDR3 runs to 14 residues. V shed 1 base and J shed 0 bases, with 6 bases lying between them. Germline V gene data show CDR1 as SGHTA and CDR2 as FQGNSA. The CDR3 is CASSLDTLNTEAFF. The CDR3 nucleotides read TGTGCCAGCAGCTTAGACACCCTGAACACTGAAGCTTTCTTT.

This chain connects TRBV28 to TRBJ1-5, with D possibly TRBD1 on 6 matching bases. Germline CDR1 is MDHEN and CDR2 is SYDVKM. V was trimmed by 5 bases and J by 1 base, leaving 18 bases between them. CDR3 size: 17 residues. The CDR3 nucleotides are TGTGCCAGCAGTGTCCCTCATCTGGGGGCGAGCAATCAGCCCCAGCATTTT. Its protein product is CASSVPHLGASNQPQHF.

The CDR3: CASSEASQQPQHF. CDR3 DNA sequence: TGTGCCAGCAGTGAAGCGTCGCAGCAGCCCCAGCATTTT. This rearrangement joins TRBV6-1 to TRBJ1-5, with no clear D. The germline V and J ends were trimmed by 0 bases and 7 bases, with 7 bases remaining between them. Germline V gene lookup returns CDR1 MNHNS and CDR2 SASEGT. The CDR3 totals 13 residues.

The chain couples TRBV2 to TRBJ2-5; 8 bases agree with TRBD1. V shed 4 bases and J 4 bases; nucleotides not matched to a gene: 2. This CDR3 spans 13 amino acids. CDR1 SNHLY and CDR2 FYNNEI come from the germline V gene. CDR3: CASSGQGIETQYF. CDR3 nucleotide sequence: TGTGCCAGCAGTGGACAGGGGATAGAGACCCAGTACTTC. The variable domain in full, with the rest retrieved from reference TRBV2 and TRBJ2-5, is EPEVTQTPSHQVTQMGQEVILRCVPISNHLYFYWYRQILGQKVEFLVSFYNNEISEKSEIFDDQFSVERPDGSNFTLKIRSTKLEDSAMYFCASSGQGIETQYFGPGTRLLVL.

This clonotype has at least ten counts. This chain links TRBV6-2 or TRBV6-3 with TRBJ2-7; 7 positions match TRBD2. This CDR3 spans 15 amino acids. The germline gives CDR1 MNHEY, CDR2 SVGEGT. V shed 6 bases and J 2 bases; nucleotides not matched to a gene: 10. CDR3 in DNA: TGTGCCAGCAGCTCAACCGGGACTAAGGCCTACGAGCAGTACTTC. Protein sequence: CASSSTGTKAYEQYF.

The chain recombines TRBV12-3 or TRBV12-4 with TRBJ1-2, with D possibly matching TRBD1 (6 bases). This CDR3 contains 13 residues. V lost 6 bases and J lost 6, with 14 bases in between. CDR3 amino acids: CASSKTGLDGYTF. In DNA form, the CDR3 reads TGTGCCAGCAGCAAGACAGGTTTGGATGGCTACACCTTC.

This clonotype occurred many times. The chain carries TRBV19 and TRBJ1-1, with no clear D. The CDR3 sequence is 11 residues long. Germline V gene lookup returns CDR1 LNHDA and CDR2 SQIVND (reference sequence). Trimming removed 7 bases at V and 1 base at J, with 4 bases between. CDR3 loop: CASNRNTEAFF. The DNA of the CDR3 is TGTGCCAGTAACCGGAACACTGAAGCTTTCTTT. Based on the CDR3 plus reference TRBV19 and TRBJ1-1, the full variable domain is DGGITQSPKYLFRKEGQNVTLSCEQNLNHDAMYWYRQDPGQGLRLIYYSQIVNDFQKGDIAEGYSVSREKKESFPLTVTSAQKNPTAFYLCASNRNTEAFFGQGTRLTVV.

This clonotype appeared many times. The V and J genes are TRBV7-8 and TRBJ1-5, with D possibly being TRBD1 (6 bases). Trimming shortened V by 0 bases and J by 7 bases, and 13 bases separated the two germline ends. Per the germline V gene, CDR1 is SGHVS and CDR2 is FQNEAQ. This CDR3 comprises 15 residues. The CDR3 DNA is TGTGCCAGCAGCTTAGCAGCGGGGGGCTGGCAGCCCCAGCATTTT. Translated: CASSLAAGGWQPQHF.

The chain joins TRBV6-5 to TRBJ1-6, with 8 bases fitting TRBD1. The CDR3 totals 16 residues. Trimming cost V 2 bases and J 10 bases; bases outside gene matches: 10. CDR1 is MNHEY, CDR2 SVGAGI, per germline. The CDR3, as DNA: TGTGCCAGCAGTTACACTACAGGGGGGATAGGATCACCCCTCCACTTT. This codes for CASSYTTGGIGSPLHF.

V is TRBV7-2 and J is TRBJ2-5; D unresolved. This CDR3 is 14 amino acids long. Trimming took 6 bases from V and 1 from J, leaving 12 bases between them. Germline V lookup: CDR1 SGHTA, CDR2 FQGNSA. CDR3 sequence reads: CASRNRAPQETQYF. The CDR3 bases are TGTGCCAGCAGAAATCGGGCTCCCCAAGAGACCCAGTACTTC.

This clonotype has a single count. V and J are TRBV20-1 and TRBJ1-6; 7 nucleotides line up with TRBD1. There are 16 residues in the CDR3. Trimming removed 3 bases from V and 4 bases from J; junction bases left unmatched: 9. The germline gives CDR1 DFQATT, CDR2 SNEGSKA (reference sequence). CDR3 nucleotide sequence: TGCAGTGCTAGCGTGGGCCAGACAGGGTATAATTCACCCCTCCACTTT. The encoded protein is CSASVGQTGYNSPLHF.

This clonotype was counted at least ten times. The genes are TRBV19 and TRBJ2-6; either TRBD1 or TRBD2 may fit D (5 bases each). This CDR3 comprises 18 residues. Germline V gene sequence: CDR1 LNHDA, CDR2 SQIVND (reference sequence). V dropped 4 bases and J dropped 0 bases, with 16 bases sitting between them. The CDR3 loop is CASSRLLRESSGANVLTF. Here the CDR3 DNA reads TGTGCCAGTAGTAGGCTCCTCAGGGAGAGCTCTGGGGCCAACGTCCTGACTTTC. Full variable domain (remainder filled in from reference TRBV19 and TRBJ2-6): DGGITQSPKYLFRKEGQNVTLSCEQNLNHDAMYWYRQDPGQGLRLIYYSQIVNDFQKGDIAEGYSVSREKKESFPLTVTSAQKNPTAFYLCASSRLLRESSGANVLTFGAGSRLTVL.

This clonotype has ten or more counts. DNA for the CDR3: TGTGCCAGCAGCTCCGTTAGGGACACCAGCTCTGGAAACACCATATATTTT. It encodes CASSSVRDTSSGNTIYF. The chain combines TRBV11-2 with TRBJ1-3; D is possibly TRBD1 (6 bases). Germline loops: CDR1 SGHAT, CDR2 FQNNGV. Between the trimmed V and J ends, which lost 4 bases and 0 bases, there was a span of 16 bases. The CDR3 totals 17 residues.

This clonotype has at least ten counts. The V gene is TRBV12-3 or TRBV12-4, the J gene TRBJ2-5, with D tentatively TRBD2 (5 bases). Trimming removed 6 bases from V and 4 bases from J, with 18 bases in between. CDR3 length equals 15 residues. The CDR3 coding sequence is TGTGCCAGCAGGGACGGGATTCCGGCAGGAGAGACCCAGTACTTC. This translates into CASRDGIPAGETQYF.

This sequence joins TRBV12-3 or TRBV12-4 and TRBJ2-2, with unresolved D. With 8 bases removed from V and 6 bases from J, the gap between germline ends came to 10 bases. CDR3 length: 12 residues. CDR3 amino acids: CASVALAGELFF. As DNA, the CDR3 is TGTGCCAGCGTAGCCCTGGCCGGGGAGCTGTTTTTT.

V and J are TRBV20-1 and TRBJ2-5, with 7 nucleotides matching TRBD1. This CDR3 spans 14 amino acids. Looked up from germline, CDR1 is DFQATT and CDR2 is SNEGSKA (reference sequence). V dropped 0 bases and J dropped 5; count of bases not matched to a gene: 6. CDR3 sequence: CSARDGRGWETQYF. As DNA, the CDR3 is TGCAGTGCTAGAGATGGCAGGGGGTGGGAGACCCAGTACTTC.

At least ten counts were recorded for this clonotype. The chain couples TRBV2 to TRBJ2-2; TRBD2 aligns across 10 bases. The V and J ends lost 7 bases and 0 bases, in that order; junction bases with no gene match: 2. CDR1 is SNHLY, CDR2 FYNNEI, per germline. This CDR3 contains 15 residues. CDR3 sequence: CASNGLAANTGELFF. CDR3 DNA: TGTGCCAGCAATGGACTAGCGGCGAACACCGGGGAGCTGTTTTTT.

In this sample, this clonotype turned up many times. The rearrangement uses TRBV19 and TRBJ1-2; 7 bases fit TRBD1. The CDR3 contains 16 residues. V lost 6 bases and J lost 3; bases outside the gene matches: 13. Germline V gene lookup returns CDR1 LNHDA and CDR2 SQIVND (reference sequence). The CDR3 loop reads CASRMSRQGSDYGYTF. In DNA form, the CDR3 reads TGTGCCAGTAGGATGTCTCGACAGGGTTCGGACTATGGCTACACCTTC.

This clonotype came up many times. The CDR3 bases are TGTGCCAGCACTTCAAGCGCCGAGCAGTACTTC. Protein: CASTSSAEQYF. The genes are TRBV2 and TRBJ2-7; no firm D call. Germline assignment: CDR1 SNHLY and CDR2 FYNNEI. The CDR3 length is 11 residues. Trimming pared 7 bases from V and 6 bases from J, leaving 10 bases between. The whole variable domain, remainder taken from reference TRBV2 and TRBJ2-7, is EPEVTQTPSHQVTQMGQEVILRCVPISNHLYFYWYRQILGQKVEFLVSFYNNEISEKSEIFDDQFSVERPDGSNFTLKIRSTKLEDSAMYFCASTSSAEQYFGPGTRLTVT.

This clonotype was seen ten or more times. J is TRBJ1-1 and V is TRBV4-2; tentative D call: TRBD1 (6 bases). V was trimmed by 4 bases and J by 3 bases, leaving 15 bases between them. Per the germline V gene, CDR1 is LGHNA and CDR2 is YNFKEQ. CDR3 length equals 15 residues. CDR3 residues: CASSPTGSGDTEAFF. The CDR3 coding sequence is TGTGCCAGCAGCCCTACAGGGTCCGGTGACACTGAAGCTTTCTTT.

The genes are TRBV4-1 and TRBJ2-5; TRBD2 matches at 8 bases. This CDR3 has 13 residues. In germline, CDR1 is MGHRA, CDR2 YSYEKL. V gave up 6 bases and J gave up 5 bases; unmatched junction bases: 5. CDR3 coding DNA: TGCGCCAGCAGTCACTTAGCGGGGGAGACCCAGTACTTC. Residues: CASSHLAGETQYF.

The J gene is TRBJ2-7, the V gene TRBV28; 7 positions agree with TRBD1. The length of the CDR3 is 13 residues. Germline V gene lookup returns CDR1 MDHEN and CDR2 SYDVKM. The V gene end was trimmed by 2 bases and the J gene end by 6 bases; junction bases not matched to a gene: 4. CDR3 loop: CASSLGQEREQYF. The CDR3 region has the DNA TGTGCCAGCAGTTTAGGACAGGAACGCGAGCAGTACTTC.

This clonotype was seen repeatedly, ten times or more. V is TRBV12-3 or TRBV12-4 and J is TRBJ2-7; D may be TRBD1 or TRBD2 (5 bases each). This CDR3 has 16 residues. Trimming cost V 0 bases and J 0 bases, with 12 bases left between them. CDR3 in amino acids: CASSLAWDLSSYEQYF. The DNA for the CDR3 is TGTGCCAGCAGTTTAGCATGGGACCTGAGCTCCTACGAGCAGTACTTC.

On this clonotype itself: Germline is not matched at one junction end, which may reflect a read error. The chain links TRBV6-2 or TRBV6-3 to TRBJ1-6; D is unclear. The CDR3 totals 13 residues. The V gene's germline CDR1 is MNHEY and CDR2 SVGEGT. The CDR3 region has the DNA TGTGCCAGCACTGGACGGTATAGTTCACCCCTCCACTTT. Protein product: CASTGRYSSPLHF.